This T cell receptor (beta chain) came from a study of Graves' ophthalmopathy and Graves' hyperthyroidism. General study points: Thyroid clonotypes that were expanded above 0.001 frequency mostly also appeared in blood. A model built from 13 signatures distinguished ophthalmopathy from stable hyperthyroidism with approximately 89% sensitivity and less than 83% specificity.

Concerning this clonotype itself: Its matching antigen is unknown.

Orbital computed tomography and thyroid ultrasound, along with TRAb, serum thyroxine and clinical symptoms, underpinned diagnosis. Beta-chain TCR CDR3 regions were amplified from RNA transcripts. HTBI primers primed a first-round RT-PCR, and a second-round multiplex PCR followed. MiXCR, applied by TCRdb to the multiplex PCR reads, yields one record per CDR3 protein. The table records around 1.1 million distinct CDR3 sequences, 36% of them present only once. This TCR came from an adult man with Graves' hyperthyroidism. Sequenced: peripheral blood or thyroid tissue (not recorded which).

The DNA of the CDR3 is TGTGCCAGCAGTCGAGGGGATGGGCCCCAGCATTTT. Translated, it gives CASSRGDGPQHF. J is TRBJ1-5 and V is TRBV6-1, with D perhaps TRBD1 (5 bases). V lost 5 bases to trimming and J lost 9 bases, with 11 bases between them. The length of the CDR3 is 12 residues. The germline V gene has CDR1 MNHNS and CDR2 SASEGT.